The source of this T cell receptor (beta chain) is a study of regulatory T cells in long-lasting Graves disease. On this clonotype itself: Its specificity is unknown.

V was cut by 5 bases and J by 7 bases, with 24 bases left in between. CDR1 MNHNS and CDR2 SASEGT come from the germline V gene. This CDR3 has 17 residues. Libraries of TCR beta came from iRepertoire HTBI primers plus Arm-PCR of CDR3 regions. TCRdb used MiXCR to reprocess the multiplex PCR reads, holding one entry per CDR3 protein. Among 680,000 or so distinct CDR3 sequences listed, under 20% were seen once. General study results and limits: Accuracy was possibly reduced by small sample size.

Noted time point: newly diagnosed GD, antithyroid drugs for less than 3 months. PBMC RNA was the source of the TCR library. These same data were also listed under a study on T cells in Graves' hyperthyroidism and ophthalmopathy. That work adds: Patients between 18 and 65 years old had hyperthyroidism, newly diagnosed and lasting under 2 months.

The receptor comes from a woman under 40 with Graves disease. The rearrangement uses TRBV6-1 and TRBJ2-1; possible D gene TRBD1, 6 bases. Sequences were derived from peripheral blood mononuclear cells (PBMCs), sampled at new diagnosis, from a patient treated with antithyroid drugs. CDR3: CASSKFRDTGPRNEQFF. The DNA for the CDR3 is TGTGCCAGCAGTAAGTTCCGGGACACGGGTCCGAGAAATGAGCAGTTCTTC.